This TCR beta chain was documented in a study of blood T cell repertoires in COVID-19 (dated by TCRdb to the early 2020s). With respect to the entire study: The collaborator samples originated in the United States, Italy and Spain and spanned the acute and convalescent phases of COVID-19. Subjects who had been exposed to COVID-19, were actively infected with it, or had recovered from it provided the deeply sampled blood TCRbeta repertoires that made up the dataset. The repertoires were released in a freely available public database intended as a resource for research on the immune response to SARS-CoV-2. Samples were obtained from the ongoing ImmuneRACE study (first 160 participants) and from over 1,000 subjects provided by 6 global collaborators. HLA class I and class II types, where available, came from metadata supplied by the sample provider rather than from assay-based typing. The sample metadata nearly always contained a de-identified subject ID, COVID-19 status, age in years and sex. The material from the prospective study consisted of cDNA or gDNA derived from T cells, B-cell-depleted T cells, or PBMCs. Paper-wide results and their limitations: How much clinical and demographic metadata was included differed by source and by participant, and the metadata was provided uncurated.

The CDR3, from cysteine to phenylalanine, totals 15 residues. The CDR3 DNA has 45 bases and is translated from base 1. V lost 0 bases and J lost 0 bases; the stretch between them is 7 bases long. CDR1 is given as SGDLS and CDR2 as YYNGEE, both from the germline V gene. This clone was counted a single time. Its antigen remains undetermined. Base qualities are not provided; no much larger clone lies one nucleotide away. Enrolling through a virtual design, the prospective study's participants ranged in age from roughly 18 to 100 years and lived across 24 United States geographic areas. In the prospective study, cohorts were assigned on the basis of participant-reported clinical history obtained from a screening survey and a study questionnaire. In the prospective study, mobile phlebotomists collected whole blood, serum and a nasopharyngeal or oropharyngeal swab from each participant. Participants in the prospective study had the option to provide additional blood draws and questionnaires over a roughly two-month period. Before DNA extraction, prospective study blood samples were shipped either frozen or at room temperature.

The immunoSEQ Assay, a bias-controlled multiplex PCR, was used to amplify TCRbeta CDR3 regions from genomic DNA. The paper's data handling went like this. The number of nucleated cells in each sample was estimated from the amplification of reference gene primers within the assay. To quantify the absolute abundance of each unique TCRbeta CDR3 rearrangement, sequence reads were collapsed and filtered. For each sample, productive Simpson clonality was calculated by taking the square root of Simpson's diversity index across productive rearrangements. The source is immuneACCESS, and TCRdb retained only in-frame sequences with V and J called. Part of the clones is not carried over; for the studies checked, unresolved V genes explain less than half of this, and the remainder is unexplained. V and J calls and clone size are given by that table; D and trimming were obtained from the DNA. Present in this sample are about 440,000 clones, about 85% of which were seen just once. Approximately 2% of the sample goes to the ten largest clones.

The chain joins TRBV9 to TRBJ2-1, with the D gene not clear enough to name. Sequenced: PBMCs or T cells enriched from blood (not recorded which). The TCR was taken from a woman aged 18-29 years with acute COVID-19. The DNA reads TGTGCCAGCAGCGTAGTGGCGGACTCCTACAATGAGCAGTTCTTC. Its protein is CASSVVADSYNEQFF.